One T cell receptor beta chain is described in this entry. Antigen specificity is unknown. At one end, the junction sequence differs from germline, possibly due to a read error. CD4+CD25+CD127- Tregs, CD4+CD25- non-Tregs, CD4 and CD8 cells were sorted. Sequencing used immunoSEQ multiplex PCR; TCRdb keeps in-frame clones, though not all of them. The profile shows approximately 100,000 clones, 93% of them singletons. These data come from a study of Tregs in tolerant kidney transplant recipients. Overall study results and limits: The most relevant donor-specific Treg TCRbeta repertoire apparently came from expansion with activated donor B cells. The small number of patients limits these findings pending further validation.

Germline values: CDR1 LNHDA, CDR2 SQIVND (reference sequence). The CDR3 consists of 14 residues. The chain combines TRBV19 with TRBJ1-1, with no clear D. The sequenced sample was CD4+ T cells from blood, obtained before the transplant. This clonotype originated in a human donor who received a combined kidney and bone marrow transplant. Written as DNA, the CDR3 is TGTGCCAGTAGGCCGATGGGGAGGAACGCTGAAGCTTTCTTT. It translates to CASRPMGRNAEAFF.